This passage covers 27 T cell receptor beta chains from one sample sequenced in a study of blood T cells in healthy people across ages. The authors ran a second PCR of 7 to 11 cycles using a sample-barcoded 5' primer and a J-beta primer mix. Using its own MiXCR run on the 5' RACE reads, TCRdb lists one record per CDR3 protein. The profile shows 450,000 to 700,000 distinct CDR3 sequences, 27% of them singletons. Source material: blood. These receptors all come from a woman in her seventies in good health.

The chain combines TRBV7-2 with TRBJ1-4; 8 bases line up with TRBD1. The CDR3 spans 14 residues. Germline-derived CDR1 and CDR2 are SGHTA and FQGNSA. The V gene end was trimmed by 3 bases and the J gene end by 5 bases; junction bases not matched to a gene: 2. The CDR3: CASSFRTGNEKLFF. CDR3 DNA: TGTGCCAGCAGCTTCCGGACAGGGAATGAAAAACTGTTTTTT.

This clonotype was picked up a small number of times. This sequence joins TRBV27 and TRBJ2-5; 8 nucleotides match TRBD2. The assigned J gene may be wrong: the sequence end matches TRBJ2-1 better. Germline assignment: CDR1 MNHEY and CDR2 SMNVEV (reference sequence). The CDR3 length is 16 residues. The DNA of the CDR3 is TGTGCCAGCAGTTTATATATCACCGGGAGGGACAATGAGCAGTTCTTC. It translates to CASSLYITGRDNEQFF.

The chain joins TRBV20-1 to TRBJ1-6; D perhaps matches TRBD1 (6 bases). CDR3 length: 13 residues. V dropped 4 bases and J dropped 3 bases, with 7 bases sitting between them. The germline gives CDR1 DFQATT, CDR2 SNEGSKA (reference sequence). The CDR3 bases are TGCAGTGCTAACAGGGACTATAATTCACCCCTCCACTTT. It yields the protein CSANRDYNSPLHF.

About this clonotype: This may come from a read error, since a much larger clone is one base off. The rearrangement uses TRBV29-1 and TRBJ2-4, with TRBD1 as a possible D gene (5 bases). V was shortened by 3 bases and J by 8 bases, with 14 bases between the two germline ends. This CDR3 region has 13 residues. From germline, CDR1 is SQVTM and CDR2 ANQGSEA. The CDR3 spells CSVDGPGLDIQYF. The CDR3, as DNA: TGCAGCGTTGATGGACCAGGGTTGGACATTCAGTACTTC.

This sequence joins TRBV12-3 or TRBV12-4 and TRBJ1-2, with D unresolved. This CDR3 contains 12 residues. Between the trimmed V and J ends, which lost 6 bases and 7 bases, there was a span of 12 bases. The CDR3 sequence is CASSPNFRGYTF. CDR3 DNA: TGTGCCAGCAGCCCAAATTTCCGTGGCTACACCTTC.

This sequence joins TRBV20-1 and TRBJ2-5, with 14 bases identical to TRBD2. The last part of the DNA fits TRBJ2-7 better; the J call may be wrong. The CDR3 runs to 15 residues. The germline V gene encodes CDR1 DFQATT and CDR2 SNEGSKA (reference sequence). CDR3 coding DNA: TGCAGTGTAGGGACTAGCGGGGGCCCCGGGTACGAGCAGTACTTC. Translation: CSVGTSGGPGYEQYF.

This clonotype was found a few times. This chain connects TRBV6-1 to TRBJ2-7; possible D gene TRBD2, 5 bases. This CDR3 is 14 amino acids long. The V gene lost 6 bases and the J gene lost 3 bases, with 15 bases spanning the gap. Germline values: CDR1 MNHNS, CDR2 SASEGT. The CDR3 loop is CASRGVLGDYEQYF. CDR3 sequence (DNA): TGTGCCAGCAGGGGAGTCCTCGGAGACTACGAGCAGTACTTC.

This clonotype has more than one count but fewer than ten. The V gene is TRBV5-4, the J gene TRBJ2-2, with 7 positions matching TRBD1. Germline-derived CDR1 and CDR2 are SGHNT and YYREEE (reference sequence). The CDR3 consists of 15 residues. Trimming took 4 bases from V and 1 from J; bases not matched to a gene: 4. In DNA, the CDR3 is TGTGCCAGCAGCCCAGGACAGGTGAACACCGGGGAGCTGTTTTTT. Translating gives CASSPGQVNTGELFF.

This clonotype was seen more than once but under ten times. This chain links TRBV7-9 with TRBJ1-1, with 11 nucleotides matching TRBD1. CDR1 and CDR2 (germline): SEHNR, FQNEAQ (reference sequence). The length of the CDR3 is 12 residues. Trimming removed 5 bases from V and 10 bases from J; junction bases left unmatched: 3. The chain's CDR3 is CASSIGQGAAFF. CDR3 DNA: TGTGCCAGCAGCATCGGACAGGGGGCAGCTTTCTTT.

This clonotype was counted only a few times. The chain links TRBV29-1 to TRBJ2-5; no clear D. CDR1 and CDR2 (germline): SQVTM, ANQGSEA. The CDR3 sequence is 10 residues long. The germline V and J ends were trimmed by 0 bases and 6 bases, with 2 bases remaining between them. CDR3 region: CSVEEKTQYF. The CDR3 region has the DNA TGCAGCGTTGAAGAAAAGACCCAGTACTTC.

The chain is built from TRBV9 and TRBJ1-4; unclear D gene. Between the trimmed V and J ends, which lost 2 bases and 0 bases, there was a span of 11 bases. The germline V gene has CDR1 SGDLS and CDR2 YYNGEE. The CDR3 runs 16 residues. The CDR3 sequence: CASSVGRSATNEKLFF. CDR3 DNA: TGTGCCAGCAGCGTCGGACGGTCTGCAACTAATGAAAAACTGTTTTTT.

The sample holds many counts of this clonotype. V gene TRBV2 combines with J gene TRBJ1-5, with unresolved D. The CDR3 sequence is 12 residues long. Trimming left V 6 bases short and J 1 base short, with 4 bases between. Germline V gene lookup returns CDR1 SNHLY and CDR2 FYNNEI. The chain's CDR3 is CASRGSNQPQHF. In DNA form, the CDR3 reads TGTGCCAGCAGGGGAAGCAATCAGCCCCAGCATTTT.

V gene TRBV7-2 combines with J gene TRBJ2-2; 9 bases are shared with TRBD1. V shed 5 bases, J shed 7 bases, and the junction held 5 bases outside the gene matches. In germline, CDR1 is SGHTA, CDR2 FQGNSA. This CDR3 comprises 14 residues. CDR3 DNA sequence: TGTGCCAGCAGCCATACAGGGGGCAACGGGGAGCTGTTTTTT. Residues: CASSHTGGNGELFF.

This clonotype turned up a few times. The V gene is TRBV7-2, the J gene TRBJ2-2, with a weak D call TRBD2 (7 bases). Germline lookup yields CDR1 SGHTA and CDR2 FQGNSA. Trimming took 7 bases from V and 2 from J, leaving 17 bases between them. CDR3 size: 16 residues. The CDR3 is CASNFMGGLNTGELFF. The DNA for the CDR3 is TGTGCCAGCAACTTCATGGGGGGGCTAAACACCGGGGAGCTGTTTTTT.

This clonotype was recorded a few times. The rearrangement joins TRBV25-1 to TRBJ2-3; 9 bases map to TRBD2. Unmatched junction bases numbered 4, after V lost 5 bases and J lost 1 base. This CDR3 has 15 amino acids. Germline CDR1 MGHDK, CDR2 SYGVNS. The CDR3 loop reads CASSRSGGRTDTQYF. CDR3 sequence (DNA): TGTGCCAGCAGTCGAAGCGGGGGGCGCACAGATACGCAGTATTTT.

In this sample, this clonotype turned up a few times. V is TRBV30 and J is TRBJ2-3; D possibly matches TRBD1 or TRBD2 (5 bases each). The CDR3 spans 11 residues. Germline V gene data show CDR1 as GTSNPN and CDR2 as SVGIG (reference sequence). V was pared by 4 bases and J by 15 bases, with 17 bases between. The CDR3 DNA follows: TGTGCCTGGAACCGGGACCAATTGGTATATTTT. This gives the protein CAWNRDQLVYF.

The sample holds a few counts of this clonotype. The chain employs TRBV7-2 and TRBJ2-7, with D perhaps assigned TRBD1 or TRBD2 (5 bases each). V lost 2 bases to trimming and J lost 2 bases, with 13 bases between them. CDR1 and CDR2 (germline): SGHTA, FQGNSA. The CDR3 contains 15 residues. Written as DNA, the CDR3 is TGTGCCAGCAGCTTACGCAGGGACCGAACCTACGAGCAGTACTTC. This encodes CASSLRRDRTYEQYF. The whole variable domain, remainder taken from reference TRBV7-2 and TRBJ2-7, is GAGVSQSPSNKVTEKGKDVELRCDPISGHTALYWYRQSLGQGLEFLIYFQGNSAPDKSGLPSDRFSAERTGGSVSTLTIQRTQQEDSAVYLCASSLRRDRTYEQYFGPGTRLTVT.

This clonotype turned up a few times. The V call is TRBV3-1, the J call TRBJ2-2; no clear D. Germline V CDR1 and CDR2: LGHDT, YNNKEL (reference sequence). V lost 3 bases and J 3 bases, leaving 5 bases between the germline ends. The CDR3 is 13 residues long. CDR3 sequence (DNA): TGTGCCAGCAGCCAGTCAGACACCGGGGAGCTGTTTTTT. As protein: CASSQSDTGELFF.

The chain employs TRBV24-1 and TRBJ2-7; TRBD1 matches 7 bases. There are 11 residues in the CDR3. V lost 10 bases to trimming and J lost 3 bases; unmatched junction nucleotides: 2. Germline CDR1 and CDR2: KGHDR and SFDVKD. In DNA, the CDR3 is TGTGCCACAGGGGACAGCTACGAGCAGTACTTC. Translation: CATGDSYEQYF.

Comment on this clonotype: Relative to the germline gene, one junction end is altered; a read error may explain this. The chain carries TRBV12-3 or TRBV12-4 and TRBJ1-2; a possible D gene is TRBD1 (5 bases). The CDR3 is 15 amino acids. The CDR3 loop reads CASSLARWGNYGFTF. The CDR3 DNA reads as TGTGCCAGCAGTTTAGCGAGGTGGGGGAACTATGGCTTCACCTTC.

The chain has TRBV20-1 and TRBJ1-6; a weak D match, TRBD1 (5 bases). The CDR3 covers 14 residues. Germline V gene lookup returns CDR1 DFQATT and CDR2 SNEGSKA (reference sequence). With 5 bases removed from V and 7 bases from J, the gap between germline ends came to 15 bases. The DNA of the CDR3 is TGCAGTGCTGGGGACTTCGGGACCAATTCACCCCTCCACTTT. Protein product: CSAGDFGTNSPLHF.

This clonotype came up a few times. V usage is TRBV15 and J usage is TRBJ1-1; TRBD1 matches 7 bases. This CDR3 has 16 amino acids. The J segment lost 2 bases and the V segment lost 0 bases, leaving 6 bases of the junction unmatched. From germline, CDR1 is LNHNV and CDR2 YYDKDF (reference sequence). The chain's CDR3 is CATSRDPGQLNTEAFF. The CDR3 DNA is TGTGCCACCAGCAGAGATCCGGGACAGCTTAACACTGAAGCTTTCTTT.

V usage is TRBV6-1 and J usage is TRBJ2-5, with D unresolved. Germline V gives CDR1 MNHNS, CDR2 SASEGT. V was trimmed by 2 bases and J by 2 bases, leaving 12 bases between them. This CDR3 spans 15 amino acids. In DNA, the CDR3 is TGTGCCAGCAGTGAATTCCCCAGGAGTCAAGAGACCCAGTACTTC. Protein product: CASSEFPRSQETQYF.

The V gene is TRBV5-1, the J gene TRBJ2-3; 8 bases match TRBD1. The germline V gene has CDR1 SGHRS and CDR2 YFSETQ. V lost 7 bases to trimming and J lost 3 bases; unmatched junction nucleotides: 7. This CDR3 has 14 amino acids. CDR3 in amino acids: CASSRQGSTDTQYF. The CDR3 bases are TGCGCCAGCTCCAGACAGGGGAGTACAGATACGCAGTATTTT.

This clonotype was counted a few times. J is TRBJ2-5 and V is TRBV6-5; D remains unclear. V was clipped by 4 bases and J by 3 bases, with 21 bases between them. CDR3 length equals 17 residues. Looked up from germline, CDR1 is MNHEY and CDR2 is SVGAGI. The CDR3 spells CASSSRLTARSEETQYF. CDR3 DNA: TGTGCCAGCAGTTCCCGGTTGACTGCTAGATCGGAAGAGACCCAGTACTTC.

This clonotype was recorded a few times. The chain carries TRBV12-3 or TRBV12-4 and TRBJ2-1; the D is unclear. The germline V and J ends were trimmed by 1 base and 10 bases, with 8 bases remaining between them. There are 12 residues in the CDR3. CDR3 coding DNA: TGTGCCAGCAGTTTAGGTTCGGCCGAGCAGTTCTTC. Translation gives CASSLGSAEQFF.

As to this clonotype: A much larger clone differs from this one at a single base, so this may be a read error. The chain recombines TRBV7-2 with TRBJ1-2; tentative D call: TRBD1 (5 bases). V lost 1 base and J lost 12, with 12 bases in between. The CDR3 totals 12 residues. CDR1 is SGHTA and CDR2 is FQGNSA in the germline V gene. In DNA, the CDR3 is TGTGCCAGCAGCTTAGGGGGCCGCGGCCACACCTTC. The encoded protein is CASSLGGRGHTF.